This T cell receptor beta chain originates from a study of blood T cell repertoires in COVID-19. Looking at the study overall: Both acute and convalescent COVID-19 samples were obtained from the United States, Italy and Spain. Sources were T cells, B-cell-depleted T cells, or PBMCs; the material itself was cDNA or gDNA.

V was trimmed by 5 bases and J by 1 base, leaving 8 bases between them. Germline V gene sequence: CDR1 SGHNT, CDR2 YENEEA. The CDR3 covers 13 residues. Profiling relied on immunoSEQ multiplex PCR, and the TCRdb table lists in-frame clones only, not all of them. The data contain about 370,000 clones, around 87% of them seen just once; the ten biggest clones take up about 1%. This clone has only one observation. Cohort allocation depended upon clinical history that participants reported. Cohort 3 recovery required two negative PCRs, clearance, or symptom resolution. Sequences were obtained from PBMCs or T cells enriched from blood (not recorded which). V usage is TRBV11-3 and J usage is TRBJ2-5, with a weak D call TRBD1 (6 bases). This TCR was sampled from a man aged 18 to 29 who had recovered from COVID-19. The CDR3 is CASSQQGQETQYF. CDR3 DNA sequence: TGTGCCAGCAGCCAACAGGGCCAAGAGACCCAGTACTTC.